The 28 T cell receptor beta chains below all came from one sample that was sequenced in a study of cytomegalovirus exposure and HLA in healthy donors (dated 2017 in TCRdb). The library was prepared using the immunoSEQ multiplex PCR assay. For the multiplex PCR, a mixture combining 60 forward primers for TCR Vbeta segments and 13 reverse primers for TCR Jbeta segments was used. Here the immuneACCESS table is served through TCRdb, limited to in-frame sequences with V and J called. Missing clones are a known gap in these copies; in checked studies unresolved V genes cover under half, and the rest lacks a known reason. Within this sample are 80,000 to 95,000 clones, with 80% to 90% of them counted one time only. The ten biggest clones cover roughly 5.9% of the sample. Sequencing input: PBMCs. The receptors come from a woman aged 18-29 years in good health and CMV-seropositive.

The CDR3 sequence is CSASAYSLTF. DNA for the CDR3: TGCAGTGCTAGTGCCTATTCTCTCACCTTC. This rearrangement joins TRBV20-1 to TRBJ1-2; D unclear. V lost 3 bases and J lost 13, with 12 bases in between. CDR1 and CDR2 (germline): DFQATT, SNEGSKA (reference sequence). The CDR3 consists of 10 residues.

The V and J genes are TRBV6-4 and TRBJ2-6; unclear D gene. The V and J ends lost 2 bases and 1 base respectively, with 9 bases between them. The CDR3 has 16 amino acids. Germline CDR1 and CDR2: MRHNA and SNTAGT. The CDR3 bases are TGTGCCAGCAGTGACACCGCTAGTTCTGGGGCCAACGTCCTGACTTTC. Residues: CASSDTASSGANVLTF.

J is TRBJ2-7 and V is TRBV30; D is ambiguous. Germline V CDR1 and CDR2: GTSNPN, SVGIG (reference sequence). V was pared by 0 bases and J by 4 bases, with 7 bases between. This CDR3 has 12 residues. The CDR3 spells CAWSVSRYEQYF. The CDR3 DNA sequence: TGTGCCTGGAGTGTTTCTCGGTACGAGCAGTACTTC.

DNA of the CDR3: TGCAGTGCTTCCAATTTCGGGCAGTACTTC. It specifies CSASNFGQYF. V and J are TRBV20-1 and TRBJ2-7, with D hard to call. V was clipped by 5 bases and J by 9 bases, with 11 bases between them. Germline values: CDR1 DFQATT, CDR2 SNEGSKA (reference sequence). The CDR3 runs to 10 residues.

This sequence joins TRBV13 and TRBJ1-1; D uncertain. Germline V gene lookup returns CDR1 PRHDT and CDR2 FYEKMQ (reference sequence). V was cut by 4 bases and J by 0 bases, with 9 bases left in between. This CDR3 spans 14 amino acids. The CDR3 DNA reads TGTGCCAGCAGCTCCCCAATCATGAACACTGAAGCTTTCTTT. Translation gives CASSSPIMNTEAFF. Filled out from reference TRBV13 and TRBJ1-1, the complete variable domain reads AAGVIQSPRHLIKEKRETATLKCYPIPRHDTVYWYQQGPGQDPQFLISFYEKMQSDKGSIPDRFSAQQFSDYHSELNMSSLELGDSALYFCASSSPIMNTEAFFGQGTRLTVV.

A single count supports this clone. The chain uses TRBV9 and TRBJ2-5; no definite D call. The V end lost 0 bases, the J end lost 3 bases, and 9 bases lay between the germline ends. Germline CDR1 is SGDLS and CDR2 is YYNGEE. The CDR3 covers 14 residues. DNA for the CDR3: TGTGCCAGCAGCGTAGCTGACAATGAAGAGACCCAGTACTTC. Translating it yields CASSVADNEETQYF.

This rearrangement joins TRBV7-2 to TRBJ2-2; 9 bases fit TRBD2. This CDR3 region has 18 residues. Germline V gives CDR1 SGHTA, CDR2 FQGNSA. After removal of 0 bases from V and 5 bases from J, the junction contained 10 bases not matched to a gene. CDR3 DNA sequence: TGTGCCAGCAGCTTAGCGCGTACTAGCGGGCAGGTAACCGGGGAGCTGTTTTTT. Translated, it gives CASSLARTSGQVTGELFF.

This rearrangement joins TRBV27 to TRBJ1-6; the match to TRBD1 covers 10 bases. Germline-derived CDR1 and CDR2 are MNHEY and SMNVEV (reference sequence). V lost 3 bases to trimming and J lost 6 bases; unmatched junction nucleotides: 5. The length of the CDR3 is 16 residues. The CDR3 is CASSFATGGFNSPLHF. CDR3 DNA sequence: TGTGCCAGCAGTTTTGCGACAGGGGGCTTTAATTCACCCCTCCACTTT.

The rearrangement links TRBV7-3 to TRBJ2-7, with a possible D match to TRBD2 (5 bases). CDR1 and CDR2 from the germline V gene are SGHTA and FQGTGA. V dropped 2 bases and J dropped 4 bases, with 15 bases sitting between them. This CDR3 region has 15 residues. CDR3 in amino acids: CASSLSRGPQYEQYF. DNA for the CDR3: TGTGCCAGCAGCTTATCTCGAGGGCCCCAGTACGAGCAGTACTTC.

The chain is built from TRBV7-3 and TRBJ2-3, with D possibly TRBD2 on 6 matching bases. CDR1 is SGHTA, CDR2 FQGTGA, per germline. The CDR3 covers 14 residues. The ends were cut back, 4 bases at V and 1 base at J, with 9 bases in the middle. CDR3 loop: CASSSPGGTDTQYF. CDR3 DNA: TGTGCCAGCAGCTCCCCGGGAGGCACAGATACGCAGTATTTT.

V and J are TRBV6-1 and TRBJ1-2, with D perhaps matching TRBD1 (5 bases). The germline gives CDR1 MNHNS, CDR2 SASEGT. V gave up 6 bases and J gave up 0 bases, with 14 bases separating them. The CDR3 spans 15 residues. CDR3: CASRPGFTANYGYTF. In DNA form, the CDR3 reads TGTGCCAGCAGACCAGGGTTTACTGCTAACTATGGCTACACCTTC.

This clone has at least ten counts. The chain carries TRBV25-1 and TRBJ2-1; 13 bases map to TRBD2. Germline CDR1 MGHDK, CDR2 SYGVNS. Trimming at V came to 2 bases and at J to 6 bases, leaving 7 bases not matched to a gene. The CDR3 spans 17 residues. CDR3 amino acids: CASSERGLAGIANEQFF. For the CDR3, the DNA is TGTGCCAGCAGTGAACGGGGACTAGCGGGGATAGCCAATGAGCAGTTCTTC.

This CDR3 reads CASRDRTIPHNEQFF. CDR3 bases: TGTGCCAGCAGGGACCGGACAATCCCACACAATGAGCAGTTCTTC. The rearrangement joins TRBV6-5 to TRBJ2-1; D is possibly TRBD1 (5 bases). V lost 6 bases and J 5 bases, leaving 17 bases between the germline ends. There are 15 residues in the CDR3. Per germline, CDR1 MNHEY and CDR2 SVGAGI.

This rearrangement joins TRBV5-8 to TRBJ2-5; 9 bases are a match to TRBD1. The germline gives CDR1 SGHTS, CDR2 YDEGEE. The CDR3 extends over 16 amino acids. V dropped 5 bases and J dropped 5; count of bases not matched to a gene: 13. The CDR3 bases are TGTGCCAGCAGTCTCGGGACAGGGACAACCGGGGAGACCCAGTACTTC. The encoded protein is CASSLGTGTTGETQYF.

The chain has TRBV5-1 and TRBJ1-2; D remains ambiguous. Germline V gene sequence: CDR1 SGHRS, CDR2 YFSETQ. V lost 0 bases and J lost 6, with 18 bases in between. The CDR3 covers 16 residues. In DNA, the CDR3 is TGCGCCAGCAGCTTGGCCGTATTGCCCCTCTTAGATGGCTACACCTTC. Translated: CASSLAVLPLLDGYTF.

V usage is TRBV10-1 and J usage is TRBJ2-7, with D possibly TRBD2 on 6 matching bases. Per the germline V gene, CDR1 is WNHNN and CDR2 is SYGVQD (reference sequence). The V and J ends lost 1 base and 6 bases respectively, with 13 bases between them. This CDR3 has 14 residues. This chain's CDR3 is CASSEFRVEGEQYF. The CDR3 DNA reads TGCGCCAGCAGTGAGTTTAGGGTGGAGGGCGAGCAGTACTTC.

The V gene is TRBV28, the J gene TRBJ1-2; possibly TRBD1 for D (5 bases). The V end was cut by 6 bases, the J end by 7 bases, with 12 bases between. Germline-derived CDR1 and CDR2 are MDHEN and SYDVKM. This CDR3 region has 12 residues. The CDR3 nucleotides read TGTGCCAGCAGGGGGCCGTTTGGTGGCTACACCTTC. Its protein product is CASRGPFGGYTF.

This clone was seen a handful of times. Within the sample, other DNA sequences also encode this same CDR3. V usage is TRBV5-1 and J usage is TRBJ1-5, with 7 bases lining up with TRBD1. Germline assignment: CDR1 SGHRS and CDR2 YFSETQ. With 0 bases clipped from V and 4 bases from J, the junction kept 4 bases outside the gene matches. The CDR3 has 15 amino acids. The CDR3 DNA reads TGCGCCAGCAGCTTGGGGGCAGGGGGAAATCAGCCCCAGCATTTT. Residues: CASSLGAGGNQPQHF.

This chain joins TRBV2 and TRBJ1-5; D might be TRBD1 (5 bases). There are 15 residues in the CDR3. Germline V gene sequence: CDR1 SNHLY, CDR2 FYNNEI. The germline V and J ends were trimmed by 4 bases and 5 bases, with 15 bases remaining between them. CDR3 region: CASSGTGDMYQPQHF. CDR3 coding DNA: TGTGCCAGCAGTGGGACGGGGGATATGTATCAGCCCCAGCATTTT.

V usage is TRBV5-1 and J usage is TRBJ2-7; possibly TRBD1 for D (6 bases). Germline V CDR1 and CDR2: SGHRS, YFSETQ. CDR3 length: 16 residues. The ends were cut back, 1 base at V and 3 bases at J, with 17 bases in the middle. The CDR3 reads CASSLYSAGAHYEQYF. The CDR3 DNA reads TGCGCCAGCAGCTTGTATTCGGCAGGGGCCCACTACGAGCAGTACTTC.

The chain combines TRBV30 with TRBJ2-7; 9 bases align to TRBD1. The germline CDR1 and CDR2 sequences are GTSNPN and SVGIG (reference sequence). With 8 bases clipped from V and 2 bases from J, the junction kept 4 bases outside the gene matches. This CDR3 spans 12 amino acids. In nucleotides, the CDR3 is TGTGCCATACAGGGGGCAGCCTACGAGCAGTACTTC. Residues: CAIQGAAYEQYF. Looking up the rest from reference TRBV30 and TRBJ2-7 gives the full variable domain: SQTIHQWPATLVQPVGSPLSLECTVEGTSNPNLYWYRQAAGRGLQLLFYSVGIGQISSEVPQNLSASRPQDRQFILSSKKLLLSDSGFYLCAIQGAAYEQYFGPGTRLTVT.

The gene calls are TRBV6-5 and TRBJ2-6; D is undetermined. V lost 2 bases and J lost 0, with 2 bases in between. Germline lookup yields CDR1 MNHEY and CDR2 SVGAGI. CDR3 length: 14 amino acids. Here the CDR3 DNA reads TGTGCCAGCAGTTACCTCTCTGGGGCCAACGTCCTGACTTTC. Translated, it gives CASSYLSGANVLTF.

The gene calls are TRBV5-1 and TRBJ2-3; D call uncertain. Trimming took off 3 bases at V and 0 bases at J, with 8 bases between the two ends. CDR3 size: 14 residues. Germline assignment: CDR1 SGHRS and CDR2 YFSETQ. The CDR3 sequence: CASSWSESTDTQYF. The CDR3 DNA follows: TGCGCCAGCAGCTGGAGCGAGAGCACAGATACGCAGTATTTT.

In its sample, this clone was seen once. V is TRBV13 and J is TRBJ2-7, with 7 bases aligning to TRBD2. This CDR3 has 14 residues. J gave up 6 bases and V 0 bases, and 5 bases lay outside the gene matches. Germline assignment: CDR1 PRHDT and CDR2 FYEKMQ (reference sequence). The CDR3 loop reads CASSLGRLAGEQYF. The DNA for the CDR3 is TGTGCCAGCAGCTTAGGCCGACTAGCTGGCGAGCAGTACTTC.

The chain employs TRBV6-6 and TRBJ2-1, with 7 bases lining up with TRBD1. Germline V CDR1 and CDR2: MNHNY, SVGAGI (reference sequence). The V gene end was trimmed by 6 bases and the J gene end by 2 bases; junction bases not matched to a gene: 10. The CDR3 is 16 amino acids. CDR3 protein: CASRKSQGQAYNEQFF. The CDR3 region has the DNA TGTGCCAGCAGAAAGTCGCAAGGACAGGCCTACAATGAGCAGTTCTTC.

This clone showed up just a few times. The chain recombines TRBV11-3 with TRBJ2-1; D is possibly TRBD2 (6 bases). Germline CDR1 is SGHNT and CDR2 is YENEEA. The V end lost 5 bases, the J end lost 1 base, and 15 bases lay between the germline ends. The length of the CDR3 is 16 residues. The CDR3 DNA reads as TGTGCCAGCAGCCCGGGAGTGAGAGAGTCCTACAATGAGCAGTTCTTC. This encodes CASSPGVRESYNEQFF. The full variable domain, in which reference TRBV11-3 and TRBJ2-1 provide the parts outside the CDR3, is EAGVVQSPRYKIIEKKQPVAFWCNPISGHNTLYWYLQNLGQGPELLIRYENEEAVDDSQLPKDRFSAERLKGVDSTLKIQPAELGDSAVYLCASSPGVRESYNEQFFGPGTRLTVL.

V and J are TRBV4-1 and TRBJ1-2; D possibly corresponds to TRBD1 (5 bases). This CDR3 has 14 residues. Trimming removed 2 bases at V and 8 bases at J, with 15 bases between. Germline values: CDR1 MGHRA, CDR2 YSYEKL. In DNA form, the CDR3 reads TGCGCCAGCAGCCAATCCGATGCGTCAGGGGGCTACACCTTC. It specifies CASSQSDASGGYTF.

V usage is TRBV5-1 and J usage is TRBJ1-1; possibly TRBD1 for D (6 bases). Trimming pared 4 bases from V and 6 bases from J, leaving 13 bases between. The CDR3 is 13 residues long. Germline values: CDR1 SGHRS, CDR2 YFSETQ. CDR3 sequence: CASSPGVVPEAFF. The CDR3 nucleotides are TGCGCCAGCAGCCCAGGGGTCGTGCCTGAAGCTTTCTTT.